This T cell receptor (beta chain) was captured in a study of long-term antiretroviral therapy in people with HIV. The study's findings and limits: Data on ART adherence, viral resistance or therapy changes were unavailable. Repertoires with HIV possessed tighter CDR3 length spans than those of controls. Collection of the blood took place between the mid-2000s and the late 2010s. The ART regimens in use then may have been less effective than current ones.

Roughly 0.95-11 million cryopreserved PBMC were held in samples before DNA extraction. This clone has a single count. Its antigen is unidentified. Sequencing used immunoSEQ v3.0 at survey level. The method was immunoSEQ multiplex PCR; TCRdb's version includes in-frame clones alone and lacks a portion of them. The sample lists 35,000 or so clones; more than 75% were seen once. This material consisted of unsorted PBMCs, taken just over 2.7 years before starting antiretroviral therapy. The clonotype comes from a woman aged 25 to 39 with HIV.

CDR3 coding DNA: TGTGCCTGGAGTGTCGTTGTCCATGAGCAGTTCTTC. Translating gives CAWSVVVHEQFF. The chain joins TRBV30 to TRBJ2-1; D not resolved. The CDR3 spans 12 residues. CDR1 and CDR2 from the germline V gene are GTSNPN and SVGIG (reference sequence). Trimming removed 0 bases from V and 8 bases from J, with 8 bases in between. Looking up the rest from reference TRBV30 and TRBJ2-1 gives the full variable domain: SQTIHQWPATLVQPVGSPLSLECTVEGTSNPNLYWYRQAAGRGLQLLFYSVGIGQISSEVPQNLSASRPQDRQFILSSKKLLLSDSGFYLCAWSVVVHEQFFGPGTRLTVL.